These T cell receptor beta chains were read from a single sample in a study of blood T cell repertoires in COVID-19. TCRdb keeps only in-frame clones here, not all; method: immunoSEQ multiplex PCR. The sample shows some 180,000 clones, roughly 87% of them seen only once. The sequenced sample consisted of peripheral blood. The receptor source for this set is a woman between 55 and 75 years old with COVID-19, enrolled during active disease. CDR3s include the opening cysteine and the closing phenylalanine or tryptophan. A D gene is named only where the DNA matches it firmly. Size tells how often a clone was seen (once, few, many) or the class of an expanded clone, and some rows leave it out.

CDR3aa | CDR3nt | d_gene | j_gene | abundance | len | v_gene
CASSLRGSNDEQFF | TGTGCCAGCAGCTTACGGGGAAGTAACGATGAGCAGTTCTTC | NA | TRBJ2-1 | NA | 14 | TRBV7-3
CASSQRLGVQPQHF | TGTGCCAGCAGCCAAAGGCTCGGGGTTCAGCCCCAGCATTTT | NA | TRBJ1-5 | once | 14 | TRBV3-1/TRBV3-2
CASSQDATGLRDTQYF | TGTGCCAGCAGCCAAGATGCCACGGGGTTAAGGGATACGCAGTATTTT | NA | TRBJ2-3 | NA | 16 | TRBV14
CASSLRGSGQETQYF | TGTGCCAGCAGCTTACGGGGGAGTGGCCAAGAGACCCAGTACTTC | NA | TRBJ2-5 | NA | 15 | TRBV11-2
CASSLGLAGRPSYEQYF | TGTGCCAGCAGCTTAGGACTAGCGGGGCGACCCTCCTACGAGCAGTACTTC | TRBD2 | TRBJ2-7 | NA | 17 | TRBV7-2
CASSSERTGDYGYTF | TGTGCCAGCAGCTCTGAGAGGACAGGGGACTATGGCTACACCTTC | TRBD1 | TRBJ1-2 | NA | 15 | TRBV11-1
CASSETRVSTDTQYF | TGTGCCAGCAGTGAAACTCGGGTATCCACAGATACGCAGTATTTT | NA | TRBJ2-3 | few | 15 | TRBV2
CASSIDRTAYNEQFF | TGTGCCAGTAGTATAGACCGGACAGCCTACAATGAGCAGTTCTTC | NA | TRBJ2-1 | NA | 15 | TRBV19
CASSLGVALATNEKLFF | TGCGCCAGCAGCTTGGGCGTAGCCCTTGCAACTAATGAAAAACTGTTTTTT | NA | TRBJ1-4 | NA | 17 | TRBV5-1
CASSPLKAGGADTQYF | TGTGCCAGCAGTCCACTGAAAGCGGGAGGGGCAGATACGCAGTATTTT | TRBD2 | TRBJ2-3 | NA | 16 | TRBV28
CASSLDPAVSYEQYF | TGCGCCAGCAGCTTGGATCCAGCGGTCTCCTACGAGCAGTACTTC | NA | TRBJ2-7 | NA | 15 | TRBV5-1
CASSFNAAVGNTIYF | TGTGCCAGCAGCTTTAACGCGGCAGTAGGAAACACCATATATTTT | NA | TRBJ1-3 | NA | 15 | TRBV5-5
CASSQGTGLYGYTF | TGTGCCAGCAGCCAAGGGACAGGTCTCTATGGCTACACCTTC | TRBD1 | TRBJ1-2 | few | 14 | TRBV7-2
CASSTSYEQYF | TGTGCCAGCAGCACTTCCTACGAGCAGTACTTC | NA | TRBJ2-7 | NA | 11 | TRBV5-4
CASSTPGKPYQPQHF | TGTGCCAGCAGTACCCCGGGGAAGCCGTATCAGCCCCAGCATTTT | NA | TRBJ1-5 | few | 15 | TRBV28
CASSVGGRAGTGELFF | TGTGCCAGCAGCGTAGGGGGCCGAGCGGGGACCGGGGAGCTGTTTTTT | TRBD2 | TRBJ2-2 | once | 16 | TRBV9
CAFTGTGFSGYTF | TGTGCCTTCACCGGGACAGGGTTTTCCGGCTACACCTTC | TRBD1 | TRBJ1-2 | NA | 13 | TRBV30
CASSMSYMRAKNIQYF | TGTGCCAGTAGTATGAGTTACATGAGGGCCAAAAACATTCAGTACTTC | NA | TRBJ2-4 | NA | 16 | TRBV19
CATGRSGYGYTF | TGTGCCACCGGCCGGTCGGGGTATGGCTACACCTTC | NA | TRBJ1-2 | NA | 12 | TRBV6-5
CASSVGLAGYEQYF | TGTGCCAGCAGCGTAGGGCTAGCGGGATACGAGCAGTACTTC | TRBD2 | TRBJ2-7 | NA | 14 | TRBV9
CASSYYGGNSPLHF | TGTGCCAGCAGTTACTACGGGGGTAATTCACCCCTCCACTTT | NA | TRBJ1-6 | NA | 14 | TRBV27
CASSVAEGLNQPQHF | TGTGCCAGCAGCGTAGCAGAGGGCCTCAATCAGCCCCAGCATTTT | NA | TRBJ1-5 | once | 15 | TRBV9
CASSFGGQGAEYGYTF | TGTGCCAGCAGCTTCGGGGGACAGGGGGCAGAGTATGGCTACACCTTC | TRBD1 | TRBJ1-2 | NA | 16 | TRBV7-2
CASITGGDGNQPQHF | TGTGCCAGCATCACAGGGGGGGATGGCAATCAGCCCCAGCATTTT | TRBD1 | TRBJ1-5 | NA | 15 | TRBV28
CASSFGLAGVLYAYEQYF | TGTGCCAGCAGTTTCGGACTAGCGGGAGTCTTATACGCCTACGAGCAGTACTTC | TRBD2 | TRBJ2-7 | NA | 18 | TRBV6-2/TRBV6-3
CAWSSDRAANEKLFF | TGTGCCTGGAGTTCCGACAGGGCGGCTAATGAAAAACTGTTTTTT | TRBD1 | TRBJ1-4 | many | 15 | TRBV30
CAISESFGRGRSGNTIYF | TGTGCCATCAGTGAGTCGTTCGGCAGGGGGCGATCTGGAAACACCATATATTTT | TRBD1 | TRBJ1-3 | NA | 18 | TRBV10-3
CASSRSGRDEQFF | TGTGCCAGCAGCCGTTCTGGGAGAGATGAGCAGTTCTTC | NA | TRBJ2-1 | NA | 13 | TRBV3-1/TRBV3-2
CASSPSLAYNEQFF | TGTGCCAGCAGCCCTAGCCTCGCCTACAATGAGCAGTTCTTC | NA | TRBJ2-1 | few | 14 | TRBV14
CASSPRGASYNSPLHF | TGTGCCAGCAGCCCCCGTGGGGCCTCCTATAATTCACCCCTCCACTTT | NA | TRBJ1-6 | NA | 16 | TRBV11-2
CASTGRGTQYF | TGCGCCAGCACGGGCCGGGGGACCCAGTACTTC | NA | TRBJ2-5 | NA | 11 | TRBV5-1
CASSRGGRGEDQPQHF | TGTGCCAGCAGCCGGGGGGGCAGGGGGGAGGATCAGCCCCAGCATTTT | TRBD1 | TRBJ1-5 | NA | 16 | TRBV5-4
CASSTHRGVDTEAFF | TGTGCCAGCAGTACCCACAGGGGCGTGGACACTGAAGCTTTCTTT | TRBD1 | TRBJ1-1 | NA | 15 | TRBV25-1
CAWSVSGANTIYF | TGTGCCTGGAGTGTATCAGGGGCCAACACCATATATTTT | NA | TRBJ1-3 | NA | 13 | TRBV30
CASSLLQGAEAFF | TGTGCCAGCAGCCTGCTCCAGGGGGCTGAAGCTTTCTTT | TRBD1 | TRBJ1-1 | NA | 13 | TRBV3-1/TRBV3-2
CAIRQNYGYTF | TGTGCCATCAGACAGAACTATGGCTACACCTTC | NA | TRBJ1-2 | NA | 11 | TRBV10-3
CASSPFKRSADTQYF | TGTGCCAGCAGCCCGTTCAAGAGGTCGGCAGATACGCAGTATTTT | NA | TRBJ2-3 | NA | 15 | TRBV5-4